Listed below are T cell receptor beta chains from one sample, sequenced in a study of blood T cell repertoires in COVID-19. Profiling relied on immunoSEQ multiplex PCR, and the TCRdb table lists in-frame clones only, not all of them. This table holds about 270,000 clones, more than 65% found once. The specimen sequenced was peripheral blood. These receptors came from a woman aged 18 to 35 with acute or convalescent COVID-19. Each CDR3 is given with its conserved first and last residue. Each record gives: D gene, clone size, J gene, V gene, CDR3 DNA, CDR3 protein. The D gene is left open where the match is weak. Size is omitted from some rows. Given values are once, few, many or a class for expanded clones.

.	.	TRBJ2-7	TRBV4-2	TGTGCCAGCAGCCAAGATAACAGAATTTACGAGCAGTACTTC	CASSQDNRIYEQYF
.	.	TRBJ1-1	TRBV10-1	TGCGCCAGCAGTGACTCCGGGGAGACTGAAGCTTTCTTT	CASSDSGETEAFF
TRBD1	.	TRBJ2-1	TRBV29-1	TGCAGCGTTCGTCCCCTCCAGGGGGCTTCCTACAATGAGCAGTTCTTC	CSVRPLQGASYNEQFF
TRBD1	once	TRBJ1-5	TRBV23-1	TGCGCCAGCAGGCCGTACAGGGGCTACGATCAGCCCCAGCATTTT	CASRPYRGYDQPQHF
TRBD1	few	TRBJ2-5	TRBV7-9	TGTGCCAGCGGCTACAGGGGCGCGGGTATTTTGGAGACCCAGTACTTC	CASGYRGAGILETQYF
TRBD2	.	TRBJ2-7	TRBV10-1	TGCGCCAGCAGGAGAGGACTAGCGGGAGGACGGGCAACCTACGAGCAGTACTTC	CASRRGLAGGRATYEQYF
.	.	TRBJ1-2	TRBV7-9	TGTGCCAGCAGCTTAGAGAACGGACAAAACTATGGCTACACCTTC	CASSLENGQNYGYTF
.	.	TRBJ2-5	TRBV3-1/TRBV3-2	TGTGCCAGCAGCCAAGATTTGACGGCGGCCCAGTACTTC	CASSQDLTAAQYF
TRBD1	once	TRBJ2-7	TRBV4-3	TGCGCCAGCAGCCATACCCTAGGGACAGGGGGGACCTACGAGCAGTACTTC	CASSHTLGTGGTYEQYF
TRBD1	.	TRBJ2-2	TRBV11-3	TGTGCCAGCAGCTTAAATAAGGACAGGGGATACACCGGGGAGCTGTTTTTT	CASSLNKDRGYTGELFF
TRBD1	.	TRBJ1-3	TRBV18	TGTGCCAGCTCACCACAGGGGACAGTTCGGACCCGCTCTGGAAACACCATATATTTT	CASSPQGTVRTRSGNTIYF
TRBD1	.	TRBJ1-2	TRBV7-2	TGTGCCAGCAGCCCGAGACAGGGTGTGGGCTATGGCTACACCTTC	CASSPRQGVGYGYTF
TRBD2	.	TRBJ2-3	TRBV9	TGTGCCAGCAGCGTAGCGGGTAGCGGGAGGAGTACAGATACGCAGTATTTT	CASSVAGSGRSTDTQYF
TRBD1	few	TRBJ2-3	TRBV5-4	TGTGCCAGCACGACAGGGGGCCGGACAGATACGCAGTATTTT	CASTTGGRTDTQYF
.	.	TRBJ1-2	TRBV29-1	TGCAGCGTTGAAGACCTGGGCGGACAGTCAAACTATGGCTACACCTTC	CSVEDLGGQSNYGYTF
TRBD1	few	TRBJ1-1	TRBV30	TGTGCCTGCTTCCCGGGACAGCAAGCTTTCTTT	CACFPGQQAFF
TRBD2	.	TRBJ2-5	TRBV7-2	TGTGCCAGCAGCCCGGGACTAGCGGGATTAATGCGAGAGACCCAGTACTTC	CASSPGLAGLMRETQYF
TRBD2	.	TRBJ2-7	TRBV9	TGTGCCAGCAGCGCCGGGACTAGCGGGAGTTACGAGCAGTACTTC	CASSAGTSGSYEQYF
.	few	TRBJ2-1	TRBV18	TGTGCCAGCTCACCACGAGAAGACAATGAGCAGTTCTTC	CASSPREDNEQFF
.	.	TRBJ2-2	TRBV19	TGTGCCAGTAGTATACTCACCGACGGGATCCAGGGGTTCGGGGAGCTGTTTTTT	CASSILTDGIQGFGELFF
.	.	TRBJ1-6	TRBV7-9	TGTGCCACCAAAACCTGGAGGGGACCTCTAGGCAATTCACCCCTCCACTTT	CATKTWRGPLGNSPLHF
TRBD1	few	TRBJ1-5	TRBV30	TGTGCCTGGAAACACAGGGGAGGAGGGAATCAGCCCCAGCATTTT	CAWKHRGGGNQPQHF
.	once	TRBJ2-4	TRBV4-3	TGCGCCAGCAGCCAAGATGGTTACGGAGCGGCCAAAAACATTCAGTACTTC	CASSQDGYGAAKNIQYF
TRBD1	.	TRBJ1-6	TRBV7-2	TGTGCCAGCAGGGACAGGGGCAGTGGTAATTCACCCCTCCACTTT	CASRDRGSGNSPLHF
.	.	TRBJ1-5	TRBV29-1	TGCAGCGTTAAGACACAGGAACATCAGCCCCAGCATTTT	CSVKTQEHQPQHF
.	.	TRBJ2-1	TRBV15	TGTGCCACCAGCAGAGCTGAGGGAGGTAGGAATGAGCAGTTCTTC	CATSRAEGGRNEQFF
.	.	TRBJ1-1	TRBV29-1	TGCAGCGTCGCGGACAGTCTGAACACTGAAGCTTTCTTT	CSVADSLNTEAFF
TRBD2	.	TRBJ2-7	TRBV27	TGTGCCAGCAGTTCCCCTAGCGGGGTCTCCTACGAGCAGTACTTC	CASSSPSGVSYEQYF
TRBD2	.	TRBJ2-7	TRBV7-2	TGTGCCAGCAGCAAATATACTAGCGGAGGGAGATACGAGCAGTACTTC	CASSKYTSGGRYEQYF